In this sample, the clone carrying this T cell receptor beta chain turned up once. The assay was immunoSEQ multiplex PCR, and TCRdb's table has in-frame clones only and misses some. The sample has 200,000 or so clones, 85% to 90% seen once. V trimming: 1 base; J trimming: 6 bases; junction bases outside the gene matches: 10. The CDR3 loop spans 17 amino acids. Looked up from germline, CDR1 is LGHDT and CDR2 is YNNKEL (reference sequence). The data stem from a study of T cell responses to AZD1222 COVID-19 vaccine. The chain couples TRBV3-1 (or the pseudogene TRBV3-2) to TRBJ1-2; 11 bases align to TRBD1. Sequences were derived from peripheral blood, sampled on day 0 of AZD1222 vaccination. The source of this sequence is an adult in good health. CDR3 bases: TGTGCCAGCAGCCAAGGAGAAAGGACAGGGGGCGCAAATGGCTACACCTTC. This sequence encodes CASSQGERTGGANGYTF.